This entry concerns a single T cell receptor beta chain. This entry belongs to a study of blood T cell repertoires in COVID-19. The CDR3 covers 15 residues. Sequencing was performed with immunoSEQ multiplex PCR; in TCRdb, only in-frame clones are kept and a portion is missing. The sample contains approximately 170,000 clones, roughly 81% of which appear only once. The material sequenced was peripheral blood. The clonotype originates from a man aged 35 to 55 who had recovered from COVID-19. The rearrangement uses TRBV12-2 and TRBJ1-1. TRBV12-2 represents a pseudogene. The CDR3 sequence is CASRPHPEVNTEAFF. CDR3 DNA sequence: TGTGCAAGTCGACCCCACCCCGAGGTGAACACTGAAGCTTTCTTT.